Below, 16 T cell receptor beta chains from the same sample are listed, as sequenced in a study of T cell responses to AZD1222 COVID-19 vaccine. Sequenced by immunoSEQ multiplex PCR; TCRdb stores in-frame clones only, minus some. The sample shows 130,000 or so clones, approximately 91% of them seen only once. The material sequenced was peripheral blood, taken on day 0 of AZD1222 vaccination. All receptors derive from an adult in good health.

The genes are TRBV2 and TRBJ1-1, with D uncertain. Trimming cost V 10 bases and J 0 bases, with 9 bases left between them. This CDR3 has 12 amino acids. Germline assignment: CDR1 SNHLY and CDR2 FYNNEI. The CDR3 DNA follows: TGTGCCACCAGCGCCATGAACACTGAAGCTTTCTTT. This sequence encodes CATSAMNTEAFF.

This chain links TRBV19 with TRBJ1-5; a weak D match, TRBD1 (6 bases). The CDR3 has 16 residues. In germline, CDR1 is LNHDA, CDR2 SQIVND (reference sequence). V was cut by 0 bases and J by 2 bases, with 11 bases left in between. The CDR3 nucleotides read TGTGCCAGTAGTATAGAGGGGGGGCGAGGCAATCAGCCCCAGCATTTT. This sequence encodes CASSIEGGRGNQPQHF.

The gene calls are TRBV25-1 and TRBJ1-6, with 11 nucleotides matching TRBD1. The CDR3 sequence is 16 residues long. V trimming: 3 bases; J trimming: 9 bases; junction bases outside the gene matches: 7. Germline V CDR1 and CDR2: MGHDK, SYGVNS. This CDR3 is CASSDPDRGQVSPLHF. CDR3 nucleotides: TGTGCCAGCAGTGACCCGGACAGGGGGCAAGTTTCACCCCTCCACTTT.

This chain uses TRBV12-5 with TRBJ1-1, with 8 bases lining up with TRBD1. V lost 6 bases, J lost 5 bases, and 8 bases stayed unmatched. Germline V lookup: CDR1 LGHNT, CDR2 FRNRAP. The CDR3 has 14 amino acids. This CDR3 is CASGQGARRTEAFF. The CDR3 region has the DNA TGTGCTAGTGGCCAGGGGGCCCGGAGGACTGAAGCTTTCTTT.

The chain joins TRBV24-1 to TRBJ2-7; D perhaps matches TRBD1 (6 bases). This CDR3 spans 15 amino acids. Looked up from germline, CDR1 is KGHDR and CDR2 is SFDVKD. V gave up 1 base and J gave up 3 bases, with 12 bases separating them. CDR3 region: CATSDFGETGYEQYF. The CDR3 region has the DNA TGTGCCACCAGTGATTTTGGGGAGACAGGCTACGAGCAGTACTTC.

This rearrangement joins TRBV6-5 to TRBJ1-2; D is perhaps TRBD1 (6 bases). V was pared by 2 bases and J by 0 bases, with 10 bases between. The CDR3 has 15 amino acids. CDR1 and CDR2 from the germline V gene are MNHEY and SVGAGI. CDR3 nucleotides: TGTGCCAGCAGTTACGGGGAGGGGGCTAACTATGGCTACACCTTC. It specifies CASSYGEGANYGYTF.

The CDR3 DNA reads as TGTGCCAGTAGTATTTCAGGGGTCCAAGAGACCCAGTACTTC. Translation gives CASSISGVQETQYF. The J gene is TRBJ2-5, the V gene TRBV19; tentative D call: TRBD1 (6 bases). The CDR3 contains 14 residues. Germline lookup yields CDR1 LNHDA and CDR2 SQIVND (reference sequence). Trimming left V 3 bases short and J 1 base short, with 9 bases between.

This rearrangement joins TRBV30 to TRBJ1-2, with 7 positions matching TRBD1. The CDR3 length is 15 residues. With 6 bases clipped from V and 1 base from J, the junction kept 11 bases outside the gene matches. Germline values: CDR1 GTSNPN, CDR2 SVGIG (reference sequence). CDR3 DNA sequence: TGTGCCTGCCCGACAGGGCAAACCTATAACTATGGCTACACCTTC. This sequence encodes CACPTGQTYNYGYTF.

V is TRBV7-3 and J is TRBJ2-1, with 8 positions matching TRBD1. V lost 3 bases and J lost 1; bases outside the gene matches: 5. Germline values: CDR1 SGHTA, CDR2 FQGTGA. This CDR3 region has 16 residues. Written as DNA, the CDR3 is TGTGCCAGCAGCTTGCAAGGGACAGGTTCCTACAATGAGCAGTTCTTC. Amino acid sequence: CASSLQGTGSYNEQFF.

The genes are TRBV28 and TRBJ1-2, with D maybe TRBD1 (6 bases). The length of the CDR3 is 14 residues. CDR1 is MDHEN, CDR2 SYDVKM, per germline. V shed 7 bases and J shed 2 bases, with 14 bases lying between them. CDR3 region: CASNEDSSNYGYTF. The CDR3 DNA sequence: TGTGCCAGCAACGAGGACAGCTCCAACTATGGCTACACCTTC.

The chain is built from TRBV7-8 and TRBJ1-4, with D tentatively TRBD1 (6 bases). The CDR3 extends over 19 amino acids. Trimming took 5 bases from V and 2 from J, leaving 24 bases between them. The germline CDR1 and CDR2 sequences are SGHVS and FQNEAQ. The CDR3 DNA sequence: TGTGCCAGCAGCCCCGTTTCGGGGGCAGGAGGAAGTACTAATGAAAAACTGTTTTTT. It translates to CASSPVSGAGGSTNEKLFF.

The V call is TRBV27, the J call TRBJ2-1; TRBD2 aligns across 7 bases. CDR1 and CDR2 (germline): MNHEY, SMNVEV (reference sequence). This CDR3 spans 15 amino acids. V shed 4 bases and J 6 bases; nucleotides not matched to a gene: 9. CDR3 sequence reads: CASSWLGEGGNEQFF. The CDR3 DNA is TGTGCCAGCAGTTGGTTGGGGGAGGGTGGCAATGAGCAGTTCTTC.

The V call is TRBV6-1, the J call TRBJ2-7, with D possibly TRBD1 on 6 matching bases. Germline V CDR1 and CDR2: MNHNS, SASEGT. Trimming shortened V by 2 bases and J by 3 bases, and 11 bases separated the two germline ends. The CDR3 sequence is 14 residues long. The CDR3 loop is CASSEIRGGYEQYF. The CDR3 DNA reads as TGTGCCAGCAGTGAAATAAGAGGGGGCTACGAGCAGTACTTC.

Here the CDR3 DNA reads TGTGCCACGCAGGGCAACTATGGCTACACCTTC. Translating it yields CATQGNYGYTF. V is TRBV30 and J is TRBJ1-2, with D tentatively TRBD1 (5 bases). Trimming took off 8 bases at V and 2 bases at J, with 9 bases between the two ends. Germline CDR1 is GTSNPN and CDR2 is SVGIG (reference sequence). This CDR3 contains 11 residues.

The V call is TRBV11-2, the J call TRBJ2-1; TRBD2 agrees at 8 bases. This CDR3 has 17 residues. The germline V gene encodes CDR1 SGHAT and CDR2 FQNNGV. Losses at the gene ends were 0 bases for V and 8 bases for J; bases not matched to a gene: 12. The CDR3 DNA reads TGTGCCAGCAGCTTAGAGGAGGCACAGCGGGGGCGGGATGAGCAGTTCTTC. This gives the protein CASSLEEAQRGRDEQFF. The full variable domain, rest sourced from reference TRBV11-2 and TRBJ2-1, is EAGVAQSPRYKIIEKRQSVAFWCNPISGHATLYWYQQILGQGPKLLIQFQNNGVVDDSQLPKDRFSAERLKGVDSTLKIQPAKLEDSAVYLCASSLEEAQRGRDEQFFGPGTRLTVL.

This chain joins TRBV5-8 and TRBJ2-7; 7 bases agree with TRBD1. Germline V CDR1 and CDR2: SGHTS, YDEGEE. The length of the CDR3 is 15 residues. V trimming: 0 bases; J trimming: 3 bases; junction bases outside the gene matches: 6. The CDR3 protein is CASSLAGQGDYEQYF. As DNA, the CDR3 is TGTGCCAGCAGCTTGGCCGGCCAGGGGGACTACGAGCAGTACTTC.